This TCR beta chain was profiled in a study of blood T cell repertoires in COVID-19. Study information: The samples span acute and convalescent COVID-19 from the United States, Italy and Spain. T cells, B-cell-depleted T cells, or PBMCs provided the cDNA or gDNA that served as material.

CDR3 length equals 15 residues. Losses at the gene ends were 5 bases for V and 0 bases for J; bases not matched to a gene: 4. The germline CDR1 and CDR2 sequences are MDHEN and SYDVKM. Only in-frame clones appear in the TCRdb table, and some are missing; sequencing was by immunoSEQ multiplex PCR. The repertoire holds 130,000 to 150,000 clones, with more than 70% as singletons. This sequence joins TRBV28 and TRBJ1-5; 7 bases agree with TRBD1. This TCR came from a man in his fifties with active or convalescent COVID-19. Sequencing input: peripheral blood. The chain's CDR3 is CASSRTGASNQPQHF. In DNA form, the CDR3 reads TGTGCCAGCAGTCGTACAGGGGCTAGCAATCAGCCCCAGCATTTT.